Listed below are T cell receptor beta chains from one sample, sequenced in a study of identical twins. MiXCR, applied by TCRdb to the 5' RACE reads, yields one record per CDR3 protein. The sample includes about 700,000 distinct CDR3 sequences, 5.5% to 6.5% of them seen just once. Source material: naive T cells sorted from blood. Receptors were obtained from a man aged 18 to 30 in good health. Each CDR3 is given with its conserved first and last residue. The D gene is left open where the match is weak. Size values are once, few and many counts, or a class for expanded clones, and some rows have none.

clone_size: few; j_call: TRBJ2-1; d_call: NA; v_call: TRBV6-1; cdr3_aa: CASRPAVSSYNEQFF; cdr3_nt: TGTGCCAGCAGGCCTGCAGTAAGCTCCTACAATGAGCAGTTCTTC
clone_size: few; j_call: TRBJ2-3; d_call: TRBD2; v_call: TRBV6-6; cdr3_aa: CASKSGRDTQYF; cdr3_nt: TGTGCCAGCAAGAGCGGGAGAGATACGCAGTATTTT
clone_size: many; j_call: TRBJ2-2; d_call: NA; v_call: TRBV6-5; cdr3_aa: CASSYEVTGELFF; cdr3_nt: TGTGCCAGCAGTTATGAAGTGACCGGGGAGCTGTTTTTT
clone_size: NA; j_call: TRBJ1-1; d_call: NA; v_call: TRBV6-1; cdr3_aa: CASSDDKGLGTEAFF; cdr3_nt: TGTGCCAGCAGTGATGATAAGGGTTTGGGGACTGAAGCTTTCTTT
clone_size: few; j_call: TRBJ2-7; d_call: TRBD1; v_call: TRBV5-5; cdr3_aa: CASSLEGQGYEQYF; cdr3_nt: TGTGCCAGCAGCCTGGAGGGACAGGGCTACGAGCAGTACTTC
clone_size: few; j_call: TRBJ2-1; d_call: NA; v_call: TRBV7-9; cdr3_aa: CASSLMTGLGDEQFF; cdr3_nt: TGTGCCAGCAGCTTAATGACGGGTCTTGGGGATGAGCAGTTCTTC
clone_size: NA; j_call: TRBJ2-1; d_call: NA; v_call: TRBV11-2; cdr3_aa: CASSLVQGGYNEQFF; cdr3_nt: TGTGCCAGCAGCTTAGTTCAGGGGGGGTACAATGAGCAGTTCTTC
clone_size: NA; j_call: TRBJ2-2; d_call: TRBD1; v_call: TRBV29-1; cdr3_aa: CSVEGWTGPNTGELFF; cdr3_nt: TGCAGCGTTGAAGGATGGACAGGCCCGAACACCGGGGAGCTGTTTTTT
clone_size: few; j_call: TRBJ2-7; d_call: NA; v_call: TRBV20-1; cdr3_aa: CSAPDYNYEQYF; cdr3_nt: TGCAGTGCGCCAGACTACAACTACGAGCAGTACTTC
clone_size: NA; j_call: TRBJ2-1; d_call: TRBD2; v_call: TRBV3-1; cdr3_aa: CASSHGLAGANEQFF; cdr3_nt: TGTGCCAGCAGCCACGGACTAGCGGGGGCGAATGAGCAGTTCTTC
clone_size: many; j_call: TRBJ2-3; d_call: TRBD2; v_call: TRBV5-1; cdr3_aa: CASSLGSGRTDTQYF; cdr3_nt: TGCGCCAGCAGCTTGGGTAGCGGGAGAACAGATACGCAGTATTTT
clone_size: NA; j_call: TRBJ1-2; d_call: NA; v_call: TRBV29-1; cdr3_aa: CSVGGSVNYGYTF; cdr3_nt: TGCAGCGTTGGTGGTTCAGTGAACTATGGCTACACCTTC
clone_size: many; j_call: TRBJ2-3; d_call: NA; v_call: TRBV9; cdr3_aa: CASSVSGGRDTDTQYF; cdr3_nt: TGTGCCAGCAGCGTATCTGGCGGTCGGGACACAGATACGCAGTATTTT
clone_size: NA; j_call: TRBJ2-3; d_call: NA; v_call: TRBV2; cdr3_aa: CASVQGRAGRSTDTQYF; cdr3_nt: TGTGCCAGCGTACAGGGGCGAGCCGGGAGGAGCACAGATACGCAGTATTTT
clone_size: many; j_call: TRBJ2-3; d_call: NA; v_call: TRBV6-6; cdr3_aa: CASTDRPDTQYF; cdr3_nt: TGTGCCAGTACTGACAGACCAGATACGCAGTATTTT
clone_size: few; j_call: TRBJ1-6; d_call: NA; v_call: TRBV6-1; cdr3_aa: CASSDREANSPLHF; cdr3_nt: TGTGCCAGCAGTGACAGGGAGGCTAATTCACCCCTCCACTTT
clone_size: many; j_call: TRBJ2-3; d_call: NA; v_call: TRBV20-1; cdr3_aa: CSARDRQGGTDTQYF; cdr3_nt: TGCAGTGCTAGAGATCGCCAGGGGGGGACAGATACGCAGTATTTT
clone_size: NA; j_call: TRBJ2-1; d_call: NA; v_call: TRBV19; cdr3_aa: CASSGQEQFF; cdr3_nt: TGTGCCAGTAGTGGACAAGAGCAGTTCTTC
clone_size: NA; j_call: TRBJ2-1; d_call: TRBD2; v_call: TRBV7-8; cdr3_aa: CASSLDRTSGSENEQFF; cdr3_nt: TGTGCCAGCAGCTTAGATCGGACTAGCGGGAGTGAGAATGAGCAGTTCTTC
clone_size: few; j_call: TRBJ1-1; d_call: TRBD1; v_call: TRBV20-1; cdr3_aa: CSAATGMNTEAFF; cdr3_nt: TGCAGTGCTGCGACAGGGATGAACACTGAAGCTTTCTTT
clone_size: NA; j_call: TRBJ1-5; d_call: NA; v_call: TRBV12-3/TRBV12-4; cdr3_aa: CASSLDRARGGNQPQHF; cdr3_nt: TGTGCCAGCAGTTTAGACAGGGCCCGAGGGGGCAATCAGCCCCAGCATTTT
clone_size: few; j_call: TRBJ2-2; d_call: TRBD2; v_call: TRBV11-1; cdr3_aa: CASSLGAGGHLSNTGELFF; cdr3_nt: TGTGCCAGCAGCTTAGGGGCGGGAGGCCATCTCTCTAACACCGGGGAGCTGTTTTTT
clone_size: NA; j_call: TRBJ2-4; d_call: NA; v_call: TRBV5-6; cdr3_aa: CASSLGPLAKNIQYF; cdr3_nt: TGTGCCAGCAGCTTGGGGCCTCTAGCCAAAAACATTCAGTACTTC
clone_size: NA; j_call: TRBJ2-1; d_call: NA; v_call: TRBV18; cdr3_aa: CASSPARRSSYNEQFF; cdr3_nt: TGTGCCAGCTCACCCGCCCGGCGGAGCTCCTACAATGAGCAGTTCTTC
clone_size: NA; j_call: TRBJ1-5; d_call: TRBD1; v_call: TRBV5-1; cdr3_aa: CASSYGTGDSNQPQHF; cdr3_nt: TGCGCCAGCAGCTATGGGACAGGTGATAGCAATCAGCCCCAGCATTTT
clone_size: NA; j_call: TRBJ2-1; d_call: TRBD2; v_call: TRBV5-5; cdr3_aa: CASSFSREGSYEQFF; cdr3_nt: TGTGCCAGCAGCTTTTCGCGGGAGGGCAGCTATGAGCAGTTCTTC
clone_size: many; j_call: TRBJ1-5; d_call: TRBD1; v_call: TRBV12-3/TRBV12-4; cdr3_aa: CASSPLSGQLYSNQPQHF; cdr3_nt: TGTGCCAGCAGCCCGCTATCGGGACAGCTATATAGCAATCAGCCCCAGCATTTT
clone_size: NA; j_call: TRBJ1-5; d_call: TRBD1; v_call: TRBV10-3; cdr3_aa: CAISRDRGNQPQHF; cdr3_nt: TGTGCCATCAGCCGGGACAGGGGCAATCAGCCCCAGCATTTT
clone_size: many; j_call: TRBJ2-5; d_call: TRBD2; v_call: TRBV3-1; cdr3_aa: CASSPGLAEQETQYF; cdr3_nt: TGTGCCAGCAGTCCGGGACTAGCGGAACAAGAGACCCAGTACTTC
clone_size: many; j_call: TRBJ2-1; d_call: NA; v_call: TRBV6-2/TRBV6-3; cdr3_aa: CASSYFKGTNNEQFF; cdr3_nt: TGTGCCAGCAGTTATTTCAAGGGCACAAACAATGAGCAGTTCTTC
clone_size: NA; j_call: TRBJ2-4; d_call: NA; v_call: TRBV6-5; cdr3_aa: CASSYTASTGNIQYF; cdr3_nt: TGTGCCAGCAGTTACACCGCTAGCACGGGGAACATTCAGTACTTC
clone_size: many; j_call: TRBJ2-3; d_call: NA; v_call: TRBV20-1; cdr3_aa: CSGGERVADTQYF; cdr3_nt: TGCAGTGGGGGGGAACGAGTCGCAGATACGCAGTATTTT
clone_size: many; j_call: TRBJ2-3; d_call: NA; v_call: TRBV28; cdr3_aa: CASSFPAENTDTQYF; cdr3_nt: TGTGCCAGCAGTTTTCCAGCGGAGAACACAGATACGCAGTATTTT
clone_size: many; j_call: TRBJ1-2; d_call: NA; v_call: TRBV7-9; cdr3_aa: CASSNYDSNYGYTF; cdr3_nt: TGTGCCAGCAGTAATTACGACAGTAACTATGGCTACACCTTC
clone_size: many; j_call: TRBJ2-1; d_call: NA; v_call: TRBV5-1; cdr3_aa: CASSLGRDPRPNEQFF; cdr3_nt: TGCGCCAGCAGCTTGGGTCGGGACCCCAGGCCCAATGAGCAGTTCTTC
clone_size: NA; j_call: TRBJ2-5; d_call: NA; v_call: TRBV6-6; cdr3_aa: CATHRGRGETQYF; cdr3_nt: TGTGCCACCCATAGGGGCCGCGGGGAGACCCAGTACTTC
clone_size: NA; j_call: TRBJ2-4; d_call: TRBD1; v_call: TRBV12-3/TRBV12-4; cdr3_aa: CASLDRANLAKNIQYF; cdr3_nt: TGTGCCAGCCTAGACAGGGCCAATCTAGCCAAAAACATTCAGTACTTC
clone_size: NA; j_call: TRBJ2-3; d_call: NA; v_call: TRBV28; cdr3_aa: CASSFAVDTQYF; cdr3_nt: TGTGCCAGCAGTTTTGCGGTAGATACGCAGTATTTT
clone_size: few; j_call: TRBJ2-5; d_call: NA; v_call: TRBV5-1; cdr3_aa: CASSLAIGGRETQYF; cdr3_nt: TGCGCCAGCAGCTTGGCCATTGGGGGCCGAGAGACCCAGTACTTC
clone_size: NA; j_call: TRBJ1-5; d_call: NA; v_call: TRBV19; cdr3_aa: CASSMGRANQPQHF; cdr3_nt: TGTGCCAGTAGTATGGGCAGGGCCAATCAGCCCCAGCATTTT
clone_size: NA; j_call: TRBJ2-5; d_call: NA; v_call: TRBV18; cdr3_aa: CASFLKAGFQETQYF; cdr3_nt: TGTGCCAGCTTTCTAAAGGCGGGTTTCCAAGAGACCCAGTACTTC
clone_size: many; j_call: TRBJ1-5; d_call: NA; v_call: TRBV20-1; cdr3_aa: CSASKGKDQPQHF; cdr3_nt: TGCAGTGCTAGTAAAGGGAAGGATCAGCCCCAGCATTTT
clone_size: many; j_call: TRBJ1-6; d_call: NA; v_call: TRBV5-1; cdr3_aa: CASSTDHNSPLHF; cdr3_nt: TGCGCCAGTTCGACAGATCATAATTCACCCCTCCACTTT
clone_size: NA; j_call: TRBJ1-2; d_call: TRBD1; v_call: TRBV7-8; cdr3_aa: CASSVQGSRVDGYTF; cdr3_nt: TGTGCCAGCAGCGTACAGGGGTCCAGGGTAGATGGCTACACCTTC
clone_size: NA; j_call: TRBJ2-3; d_call: NA; v_call: TRBV7-9; cdr3_aa: CASSLDPRLGTQYF; cdr3_nt: TGTGCCAGCAGCTTAGATCCTCGGCTGGGCACGCAGTATTTT
clone_size: few; j_call: TRBJ1-3; d_call: NA; v_call: TRBV15; cdr3_aa: CATSRDLQGGGLGNTIYF; cdr3_nt: TGTGCCACCAGCAGAGATCTACAGGGCGGCGGTTTGGGAAACACCATATATTTT
clone_size: few; j_call: TRBJ2-1; d_call: TRBD1; v_call: TRBV6-5; cdr3_aa: CASSYSKFGTGVYNEQFF; cdr3_nt: TGTGCCAGCAGTTACTCGAAGTTCGGGACAGGGGTCTACAATGAGCAGTTCTTC
clone_size: many; j_call: TRBJ2-7; d_call: TRBD1; v_call: TRBV7-9; cdr3_aa: CASSPKGQAYEQYF; cdr3_nt: TGTGCCAGCAGCCCCAAGGGACAGGCCTACGAGCAGTACTTC
clone_size: few; j_call: TRBJ2-6; d_call: NA; v_call: TRBV7-3; cdr3_aa: CASSRDPVAGANVLTF; cdr3_nt: TGTGCCAGCAGCCGGGACCCTGTGGCTGGGGCCAACGTCCTGACTTTC
clone_size: NA; j_call: TRBJ2-7; d_call: TRBD1; v_call: TRBV28; cdr3_aa: CASRVTGTGFHEQYF; cdr3_nt: TGTGCCAGCAGAGTTACCGGGACAGGGTTTCACGAGCAGTACTTC